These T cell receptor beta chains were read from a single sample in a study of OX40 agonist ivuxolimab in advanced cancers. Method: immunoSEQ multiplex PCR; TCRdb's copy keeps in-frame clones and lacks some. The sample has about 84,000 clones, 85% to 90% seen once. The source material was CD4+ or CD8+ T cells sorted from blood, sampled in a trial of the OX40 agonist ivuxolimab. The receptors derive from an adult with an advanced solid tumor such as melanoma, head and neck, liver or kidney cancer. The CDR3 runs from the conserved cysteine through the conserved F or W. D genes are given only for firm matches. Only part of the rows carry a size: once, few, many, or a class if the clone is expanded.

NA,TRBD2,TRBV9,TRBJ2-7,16,TGTGCCAGCAGCCCCCGACTAGCGGGACAAGGTTACGAGCAGTACTTC,CASSPRLAGQGYEQYF
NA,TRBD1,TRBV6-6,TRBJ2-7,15,TGTGCCAGCAGTTACGGGACAGGGGTTGGGGGCGAGCAGTACTTC,CASSYGTGVGGEQYF
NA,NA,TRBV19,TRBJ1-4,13,TGTGCCAGTAGTATCTACCCAACAGAAAAACTGTTTTTT,CASSIYPTEKLFF
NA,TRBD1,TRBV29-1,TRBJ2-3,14,TGCAGCGTTGAACCAGGGACAGGAGAGTCTACGCAGTATTTT,CSVEPGTGESTQYF
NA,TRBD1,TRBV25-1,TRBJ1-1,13,TGTGCCAGCAGTCCCCAAGGACAGGGCGAAGCTTTCTTT,CASSPQGQGEAFF
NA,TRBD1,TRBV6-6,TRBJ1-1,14,TGTGCCAGCAGTTCCCCGGGACAGGGGATTGAAGCTTTCTTT,CASSSPGQGIEAFF
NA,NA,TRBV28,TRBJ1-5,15,TGTGCCAGCAGTTCCACAGGGACGAGACGTCAGCCCCAGCATTTT,CASSSTGTRRQPQHF
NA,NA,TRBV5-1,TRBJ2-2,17,TGCGCCAGCAGCTTGTCTCCCGTTGGGGTGAGCACCGGGGAGCTGTTTTTT,CASSLSPVGVSTGELFF
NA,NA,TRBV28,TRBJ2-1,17,TGTGCCAGCAGTTCCCCGTGGCAGGGGCGCGATCGGGATGAGCAGTTCTTC,CASSSPWQGRDRDEQFF
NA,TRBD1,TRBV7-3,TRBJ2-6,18,TGTGCCAGCAGCCCAAGGGCCGGGACAGCCTCTGGGGCCAACGTCCTGACTTTC,CASSPRAGTASGANVLTF
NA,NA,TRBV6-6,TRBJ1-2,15,TGTGCCAGCAGTTATAACGGGGGAATGGACTATGGCTACACCTTC,CASSYNGGMDYGYTF
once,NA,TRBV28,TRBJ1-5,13,TGTGCCGGAGGGCGGGGAGTCAATCAGCCCCAGCATTTT,CAGGRGVNQPQHF
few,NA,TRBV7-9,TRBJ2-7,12,TGTGCCAGCAGCTCCCAGGGGGGCGAGCAGTACTTC,CASSSQGGEQYF
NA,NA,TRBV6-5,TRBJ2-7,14,TGTGCCAGCAGTTACCGGGACCAATCTTACGAGCAGTACTTC,CASSYRDQSYEQYF
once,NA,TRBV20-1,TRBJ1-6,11,TGCAGTGCTAAGGCGGGCGTACCCCTCCACTTT,CSAKAGVPLHF
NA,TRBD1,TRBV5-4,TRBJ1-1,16,TGTGCCAGCACCCCCTCCGGGACAGGGGTGAACACTGAAGCTTTCTTT,CASTPSGTGVNTEAFF
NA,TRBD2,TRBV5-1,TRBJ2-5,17,TGCGCCAGCAGCTTGGGGGGACTAGCGGGGAACCAAGAGACCCAGTACTTC,CASSLGGLAGNQETQYF
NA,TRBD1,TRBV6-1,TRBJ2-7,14,TGTGCCAGCATTTTGACAGGGGATGTCGACGAGCAGTACTTC,CASILTGDVDEQYF
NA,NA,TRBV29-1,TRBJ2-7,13,TGCAGCGGAACTCTGGGCGCAGGCTACGAGCAGTACTTC,CSGTLGAGYEQYF
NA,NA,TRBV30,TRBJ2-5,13,TGTGCCTGGAATATACAAGACCAAGAGACCCAGTACTTC,CAWNIQDQETQYF
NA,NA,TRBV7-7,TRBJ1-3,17,TGTGCTAGCAGCTCCCCCGGCGGGGCAGGCTCTGGAAACACCATATATTTT,CASSSPGGAGSGNTIYF
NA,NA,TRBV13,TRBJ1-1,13,TGTGCCAGCAGTAGGATCAGGGGTCCTGAAGCTTTCTTT,CASSRIRGPEAFF
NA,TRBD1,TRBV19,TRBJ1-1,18,TGTGCCAGTAGTGCGTACAGGGGGCCAGTCGTTAAGGACACTGAAGCTTTCTTT,CASSAYRGPVVKDTEAFF
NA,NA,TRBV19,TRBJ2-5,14,TGTGCCAGTAGTATAGGAGAGGGACGGGGGACCCAGTACTTC,CASSIGEGRGTQYF
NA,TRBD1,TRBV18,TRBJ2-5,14,TGTGCCAGCTCACTACAGGGGTTGAGGGAGACCCAGTACTTC,CASSLQGLRETQYF
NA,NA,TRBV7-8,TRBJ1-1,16,TGTGCCAGCAGCTTACTGATTGGCGGGGTTTGGACTGAAGCTTTCTTT,CASSLLIGGVWTEAFF
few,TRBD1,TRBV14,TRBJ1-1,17,TGTGCCAGCAGCCCCCCCAGGGACAGGGGTAAGGCCACTGAAGCTTTCTTT,CASSPPRDRGKATEAFF
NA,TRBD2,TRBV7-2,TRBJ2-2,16,TGTGCCAGCAGCTTAAGGACTAGCGGGAACACCGGGGAGCTGTTTTTT,CASSLRTSGNTGELFF
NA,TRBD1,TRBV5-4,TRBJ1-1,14,TGTGCCAGCAGCTTGGGGACAGGTCGACTTGAAGCTTTCTTT,CASSLGTGRLEAFF
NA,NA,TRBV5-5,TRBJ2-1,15,TGTGCCAGCAGCTTGTGGCCAGCTACCTACAATGAGCAGTTCTTC,CASSLWPATYNEQFF
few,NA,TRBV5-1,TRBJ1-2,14,TGCGCCAGCAGCTTGGGCCAGGGCGGCTATGGCTACACCTTC,CASSLGQGGYGYTF
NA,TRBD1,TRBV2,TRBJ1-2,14,TGTGCCAGCAGACCGGGACAGGGGTTCTATGGCTACACCTTC,CASRPGQGFYGYTF
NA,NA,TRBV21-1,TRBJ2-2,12,TGTGCCAGCAGCAATACAGGTGAGGAGCTGTTTTTT,CASSNTGEELFF
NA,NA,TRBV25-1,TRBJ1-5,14,TGTGCCGCAGGGAGGGCTGGGGACCATCAGCCCCAGCATTTT,CAAGRAGDHQPQHF
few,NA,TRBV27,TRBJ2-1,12,TGTGCCAGCAGTTCCCAGTGGGGGTCGCAGTTCTTC,CASSSQWGSQFF
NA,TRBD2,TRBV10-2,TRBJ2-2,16,TGCGCCAGCACCCTAAGGGCGGGGGAGAACACCAGGGAGCTGTTTTTT,CASTLRAGENTRELFF
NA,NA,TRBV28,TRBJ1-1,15,TGTGCCAGCAGTCTTTATTTGGAGGGAGCGTTTGAAGCTTTCTTT,CASSLYLEGAFEAFF
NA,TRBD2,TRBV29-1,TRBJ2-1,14,TGCAGCGTTGGCGCTAGCGGGAGGGCCGGGGAGCAGTTCTTC,CSVGASGRAGEQFF
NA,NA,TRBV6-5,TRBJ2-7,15,TGTGCCAGCAATCCCAAGGAGCGGAGCTCCTACGAGCAGTACTTC,CASNPKERSSYEQYF
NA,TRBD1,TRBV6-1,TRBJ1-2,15,TGTGCCACCACACTCGAGACAGGGGGAAACTATGGCTACACCTTC,CATTLETGGNYGYTF
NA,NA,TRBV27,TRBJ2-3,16,TGTGCCAGCAGTTTAATTGGCTTGGGTAGGCGAGATACGCAGTATTTT,CASSLIGLGRRDTQYF
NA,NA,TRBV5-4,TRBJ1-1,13,TGTGCCAGCAGCCCGACGGGGGCGGCTGAAGCTTTCTTT,CASSPTGAAEAFF
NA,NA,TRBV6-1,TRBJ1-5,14,TGTGCCAGCAGGGAACAGGGCTACGGGCAGCCCCAGCATTTT,CASREQGYGQPQHF
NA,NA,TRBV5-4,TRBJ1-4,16,TGTGCCAGCAGCTTGGTGAGGGGTAGCGAGGATGAAAAACTGTTTTTT,CASSLVRGSEDEKLFF
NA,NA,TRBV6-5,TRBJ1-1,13,TGTGCCAGCAGTTCGACCCAGGGGACTGAAGCTTTCTTT,CASSSTQGTEAFF